This TCR beta chain was recovered during a study of T cells in Graves' hyperthyroidism and ophthalmopathy. The CDR3 is made up of 13 amino acids. Per the germline V gene, CDR1 is KGHDR and CDR2 is SFDVKD. V lost 5 bases and J lost 3, with 7 bases in between. Graves' hyperthyroidism was deemed stable given no ophthalmopathy progression within 18 months. The sample holds many counts of this clonotype. TCR beta CDR3 sequences were amplified from RNA transcripts. TCR CDR3 regions were first amplified by RT-PCR with HTBI primers. MiXCR, run by TCRdb on the multiplex PCR reads, gives a single entry per CDR3 protein. The table shows approximately 480,000 distinct CDR3 sequences, with about 20% occurring only once.

The rearrangement joins TRBV24-1 to TRBJ1-5, with D unclear. The sequencing sample was made of blood. This sequence was found in a man aged 18 to 30 with Graves' hyperthyroidism. CDR3 bases: TGTGCCACCAGTGGCAGGAACAATCAGCCCCAGCATTTT. As protein: CATSGRNNQPQHF.